This entry lists 13 T cell receptor beta chains sequenced from one sample in a study of T cell responses to AZD1222 COVID-19 vaccine. TCRdb's copy holds only in-frame clones and misses some; the assay was immunoSEQ multiplex PCR. Of about 140,000 clones in the sample, 90% were seen once. This specimen consisted of peripheral blood, obtained on day 0 of AZD1222 vaccination. Receptors originate from an adult in good health.

The chain couples TRBV24-1 to TRBJ2-4; the D gene is possibly TRBD1 (6 bases). V was shortened by 8 bases and J by 0 bases, with 22 bases between the two germline ends. CDR1 KGHDR and CDR2 SFDVKD come from the germline V gene. There are 18 residues in the CDR3. CDR3 in amino acids: CATTEMKGQLIAKNIQYF. The DNA for the CDR3 is TGTGCCACCACTGAAATGAAGGGACAACTCATAGCCAAAAACATTCAGTACTTC.

V is TRBV5-6 and J is TRBJ2-1, with TRBD2 as a possible D gene (6 bases). This CDR3 contains 15 residues. V was cut by 4 bases and J by 8 bases, with 19 bases left in between. CDR1 SGHDT and CDR2 YYEEEE come from the germline V gene. The CDR3 sequence is CASSPRLATYYEQFF. The CDR3 bases are TGTGCCAGCAGCCCTCGGCTAGCGACGTACTATGAGCAGTTCTTC.

Only one count was recorded for this clone. The chain links TRBV29-1 to TRBJ1-2; 9 positions match TRBD1. After removal of 3 bases from V and 7 bases from J, the junction contained 9 bases not matched to a gene. CDR1 SQVTM and CDR2 ANQGSEA come from the germline V gene. The CDR3 consists of 14 residues. DNA for the CDR3: TGCAGCGTTGATAGATCCGGGACAGGGAGTGGCTACACCTTC. Its translation is CSVDRSGTGSGYTF. The full variable domain, rest sourced from reference TRBV29-1 and TRBJ1-2, is SAVISQKPSRDICQRGTSLTIQCQVDSQVTMMFWYRQQPGQSLTLIATANQGSEATYESGFVIDKFPISRPNLTFSTLTVSNMSPEDSSIYLCSVDRSGTGSGYTFGSGTRLTVV.

The V gene is TRBV2, the J gene TRBJ2-1, with unresolved D. This CDR3 has 13 residues. Germline values: CDR1 SNHLY, CDR2 FYNNEI. The V end lost 6 bases, the J end lost 4 bases, and 10 bases lay between the germline ends. In nucleotides, the CDR3 is TGTGCCAGCAGCTTACTTGATTACAATGAGCAGTTCTTC. Its protein product is CASSLLDYNEQFF.

The gene calls are TRBV11-2 and TRBJ2-7; 11 nucleotides agree with TRBD1. Trimming removed 5 bases from V and 4 bases from J; junction bases left unmatched: 7. CDR1 and CDR2 from the germline V gene are SGHAT and FQNNGV. This CDR3 has 15 amino acids. The CDR3 loop is CASSPGTGGNYEQYF. The CDR3 DNA follows: TGTGCCAGCAGCCCGGGGACAGGGGGGAATTACGAGCAGTACTTC.

The V gene is TRBV10-3, the J gene TRBJ1-2; D perhaps matches TRBD1 (5 bases). This CDR3 region has 16 residues. Germline V CDR1 and CDR2: ENHRY, SYGVKD. The V and J ends lost 6 bases and 4 bases respectively, with 21 bases between them. This chain's CDR3 is CAIRPGGEAGFYGYTF. DNA for the CDR3: TGTGCCATCAGACCTGGGGGGGAAGCGGGCTTCTATGGCTACACCTTC.

This chain uses TRBV5-1 with TRBJ1-1; D uncertain. CDR3 length: 14 residues. From germline, CDR1 is SGHRS and CDR2 YFSETQ. The V end was cut by 6 bases, the J end by 1 base, with 13 bases between. The CDR3 protein is CASTPNRQNTEAFF. As DNA, the CDR3 is TGCGCCAGCACCCCGAATAGACAGAACACTGAAGCTTTCTTT.

DNA of the CDR3: TGCGCCAGCAGTGCCCAAGGGGGGAACACTGAAGCTTTCTTT. Its protein is CASSAQGGNTEAFF. The V gene is TRBV5-1, the J gene TRBJ1-1, with a tentative D call TRBD1 (6 bases). This CDR3 spans 14 amino acids. The germline V gene encodes CDR1 SGHRS and CDR2 YFSETQ. V lost 5 bases and J 1 base, leaving 12 bases between the germline ends.

The rearrangement links TRBV27 to TRBJ1-3; D unresolved. V lost 6 bases to trimming and J lost 0 bases, with 12 bases between them. The CDR3 length is 15 residues. In germline, CDR1 is MNHEY, CDR2 SMNVEV (reference sequence). CDR3 DNA sequence: TGTGCCAGCAGGAATGGTATAGGCTCTGGAAACACCATATATTTT. The encoded protein is CASRNGIGSGNTIYF.

The chain combines TRBV27 with TRBJ1-4; D not resolved. Germline V gene lookup returns CDR1 MNHEY and CDR2 SMNVEV (reference sequence). V lost 5 bases to trimming and J lost 11 bases, with 21 bases between them. There are 15 residues in the CDR3. The CDR3 sequence is CASSASPLGQAKLFF. The CDR3 nucleotides are TGTGCCAGCAGTGCCTCCCCCTTGGGCCAAGCGAAACTGTTTTTT.

The chain is built from TRBV18 and TRBJ1-4, with D unresolved. The length of the CDR3 is 15 residues. The germline CDR1 and CDR2 sequences are KGHSH and LQKENI. V was pared by 2 bases and J by 8 bases, with 15 bases between. The CDR3 DNA sequence: TGTGCCAGCTCACCAGACGGGAAGTGGAGGGAAAAACTGTTTTTT. Translating gives CASSPDGKWREKLFF.

V gene TRBV7-2 combines with J gene TRBJ2-7; D gene unclear. Germline V gene sequence: CDR1 SGHTA, CDR2 FQGNSA. The V and J ends lost 5 bases and 3 bases respectively, with 8 bases between them. CDR3 size: 12 residues. The CDR3 nucleotides read TGTGCCAGCAGCCTCACCTACTACGAGCAGTACTTC. Encoded protein: CASSLTYYEQYF.

The chain combines TRBV7-9 with TRBJ1-4; no clear D gene. The CDR3 consists of 15 residues. V lost 5 bases to trimming and J lost 4 bases, with 14 bases between them. In germline, CDR1 is SEHNR, CDR2 FQNEAQ (reference sequence). This CDR3 reads CASSPTVGGNEKLFF. Here the CDR3 DNA reads TGTGCCAGCAGCCCTACTGTGGGCGGTAATGAAAAACTGTTTTTT.